A few counts support the clone carrying this T cell receptor beta chain. Its antigen is not identified. Germline assignment: CDR1 LGHNA and CDR2 YSLEER. The CDR3 extends over 16 amino acids. Deletions cut 3 bases from V and 0 bases from J, with 12 bases between. A single record per CDR3 protein comes from TCRdb applying MiXCR to the RT-PCR reads. The sample comprises some 800,000 distinct CDR3 sequences, around 20% of which are singletons, and approximately 10% rests with the top ten. These data belong to a study of response to subunit inactivated influenza vaccine. Overall study results and limits: Every seasonal influenza vaccination brings in few new T cells, the authors suggested.

This receptor was obtained from a man over 45 who received an inactivated influenza vaccine. The specimen comprised PBMCs from blood, sampled 5 days after vaccination. The J gene is TRBJ2-1, the V gene TRBV4-3; D is uncertain. The CDR3 region is CASSQLWADSYNEQFF. The CDR3, as DNA: TGCGCCAGCAGCCAGCTCTGGGCGGACTCCTACAATGAGCAGTTCTTC.